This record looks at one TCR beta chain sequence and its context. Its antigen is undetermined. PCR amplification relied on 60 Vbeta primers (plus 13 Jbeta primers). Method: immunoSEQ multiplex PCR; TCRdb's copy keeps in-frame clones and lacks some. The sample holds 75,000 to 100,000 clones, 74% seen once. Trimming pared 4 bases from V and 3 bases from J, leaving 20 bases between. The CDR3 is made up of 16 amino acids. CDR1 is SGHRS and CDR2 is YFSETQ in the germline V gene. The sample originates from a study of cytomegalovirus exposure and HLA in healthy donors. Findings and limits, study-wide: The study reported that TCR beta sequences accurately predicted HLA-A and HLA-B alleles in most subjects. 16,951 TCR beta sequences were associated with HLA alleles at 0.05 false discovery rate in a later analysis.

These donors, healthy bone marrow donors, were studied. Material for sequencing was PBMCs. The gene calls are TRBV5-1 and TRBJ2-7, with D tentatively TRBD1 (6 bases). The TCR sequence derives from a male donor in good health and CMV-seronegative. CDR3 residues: CASSMTPAGVGYEQYF. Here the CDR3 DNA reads TGCGCCAGCAGCATGACCCCGGCAGGGGTTGGCTACGAGCAGTACTTC.